The present entry profiles one T cell receptor (beta chain) with its context. The data belong to a study of patients and donors after allogeneic stem cell transplantation. TCRdb reprocessed the RT-PCR reads with MiXCR, giving one entry per CDR3 protein. In the table there are about 960,000 distinct CDR3 sequences, under 20% of which are singletons. This CDR3 is built from 13 residues. Germline CDR1 MNHNS, CDR2 SASEGT. V lost 8 bases, J lost 2 bases, and 13 bases lay in between. This receptor was identified in a human donor who was either an allogeneic HSCT recipient or a stem cell or donor lymphocyte infusion donor (not recorded which). It is not recorded whose cells these are; they may come from a transplant donor. Material: blood, either unsorted or a sorted T cell fraction (not recorded which). The chain joins TRBV6-1 to TRBJ2-7, with D tentatively TRBD2 (6 bases). Here the CDR3 reads CASGRTTTYEQYF. The CDR3 DNA sequence: TGTGCCAGCGGCCGGACTACAACCTACGAGCAGTACTTC.